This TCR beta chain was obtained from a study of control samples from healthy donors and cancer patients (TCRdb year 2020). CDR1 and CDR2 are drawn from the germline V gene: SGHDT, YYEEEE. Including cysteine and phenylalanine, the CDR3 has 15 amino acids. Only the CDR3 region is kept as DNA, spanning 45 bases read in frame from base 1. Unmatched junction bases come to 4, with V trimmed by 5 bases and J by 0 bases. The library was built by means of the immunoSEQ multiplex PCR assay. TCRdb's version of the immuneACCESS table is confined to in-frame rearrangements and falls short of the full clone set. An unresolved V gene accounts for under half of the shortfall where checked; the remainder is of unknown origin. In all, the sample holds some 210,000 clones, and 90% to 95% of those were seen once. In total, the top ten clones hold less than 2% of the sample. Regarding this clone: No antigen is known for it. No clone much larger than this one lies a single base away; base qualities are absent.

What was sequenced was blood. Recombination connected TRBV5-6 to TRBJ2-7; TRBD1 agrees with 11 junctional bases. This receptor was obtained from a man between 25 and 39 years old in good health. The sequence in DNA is TGTGCCAGCAGGGGACAGGGGGTAGGCTCCTACGAGCAGTACTTC. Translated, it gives CASRGQGVGSYEQYF.